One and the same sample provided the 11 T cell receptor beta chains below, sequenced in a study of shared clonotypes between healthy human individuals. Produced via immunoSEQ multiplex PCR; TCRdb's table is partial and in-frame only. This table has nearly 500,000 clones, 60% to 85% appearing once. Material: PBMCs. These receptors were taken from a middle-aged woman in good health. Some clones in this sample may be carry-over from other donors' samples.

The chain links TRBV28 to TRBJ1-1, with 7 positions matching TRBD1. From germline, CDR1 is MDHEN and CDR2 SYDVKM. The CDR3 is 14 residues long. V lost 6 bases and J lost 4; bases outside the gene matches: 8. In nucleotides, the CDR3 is TGTGCCAGCAGGCCCACAGGGGTACGCACTGAAGCTTTCTTT. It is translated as CASRPTGVRTEAFF.

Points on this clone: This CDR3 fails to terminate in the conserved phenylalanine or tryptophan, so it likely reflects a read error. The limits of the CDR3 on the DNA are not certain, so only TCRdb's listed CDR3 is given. This CDR3 reads CASSETGAEEDFD. The chain employs TRBV2 and TRBJ1-4; the table's D call TRBD1 went unverified against the DNA. Inclusive of both ends, the CDR3 amounts to 13 amino acids. Germline CDR1 reads SNHLY; CDR2 reads FYNNEI.

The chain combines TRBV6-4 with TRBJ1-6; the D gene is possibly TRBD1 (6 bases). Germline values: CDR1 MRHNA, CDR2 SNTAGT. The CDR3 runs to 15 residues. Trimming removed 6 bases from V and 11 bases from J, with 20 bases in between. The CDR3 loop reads CASRPSNRETAPLHF. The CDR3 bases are TGTGCCAGCAGACCCTCTAACAGGGAAACGGCACCCCTCCACTTT.

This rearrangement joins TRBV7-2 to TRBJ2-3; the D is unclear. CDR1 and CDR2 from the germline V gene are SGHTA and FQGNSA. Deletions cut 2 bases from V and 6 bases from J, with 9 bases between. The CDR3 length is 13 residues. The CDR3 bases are TGTGCCAGCAGCTTAAGGCCCCGGGATACGCAGTATTTT. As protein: CASSLRPRDTQYF.

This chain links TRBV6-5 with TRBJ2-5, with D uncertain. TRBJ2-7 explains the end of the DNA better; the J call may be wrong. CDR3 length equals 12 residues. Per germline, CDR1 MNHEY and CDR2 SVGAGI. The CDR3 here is CASGYSSYEQYF. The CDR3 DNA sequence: TGTGCCAGCGGGTATAGCTCCTACGAGCAGTACTTC.

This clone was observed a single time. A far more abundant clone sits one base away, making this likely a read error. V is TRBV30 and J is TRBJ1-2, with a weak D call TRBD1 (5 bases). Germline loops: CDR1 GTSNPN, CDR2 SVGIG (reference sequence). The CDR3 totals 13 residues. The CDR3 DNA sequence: TGTGCCCGGAGTTTGGGACGGATCTATGGCTACACCTTC. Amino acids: CARSLGRIYGYTF.

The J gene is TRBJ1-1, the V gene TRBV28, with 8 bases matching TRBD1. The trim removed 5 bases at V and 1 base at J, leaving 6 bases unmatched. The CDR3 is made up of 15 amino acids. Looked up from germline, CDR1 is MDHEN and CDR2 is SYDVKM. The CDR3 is CASSPSDRENTEAFF. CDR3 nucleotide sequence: TGTGCCAGCAGTCCGTCGGACAGGGAGAACACTGAAGCTTTCTTT. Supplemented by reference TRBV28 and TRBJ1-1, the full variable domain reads DVKVTQSSRYLVKRTGEKVFLECVQDMDHENMFWYRQDPGLGLRLIYFSYDVKMKEKGDIPEGYSVSREKKERFSLILESASTNQTSMYLCASSPSDRENTEAFFGQGTRLTVV.

CDR3 in amino acids: CAISDSAETQYF. As DNA, the CDR3 is TGTGCCATCAGTGATAGCGCAGAGACCCAGTACTTC. V and J are TRBV10-3 and TRBJ2-5, with TRBD2 as a possible D gene (5 bases). V gave up 3 bases and J gave up 4 bases, with 6 bases separating them. Germline loops: CDR1 ENHRY, CDR2 SYGVKD. The CDR3 extends over 12 amino acids.

The CDR3 is CASRGPGLRETQYF. In DNA, the CDR3 is TGTGCCAGTAGAGGACCGGGACTCCGAGAGACCCAGTACTTC. The chain has TRBV19 and TRBJ2-5; maybe TRBD2 (6 bases). Per the germline V gene, CDR1 is LNHDA and CDR2 is SQIVND (reference sequence). CDR3 length equals 14 residues. V was clipped by 6 bases and J by 4 bases, with 15 bases between them.

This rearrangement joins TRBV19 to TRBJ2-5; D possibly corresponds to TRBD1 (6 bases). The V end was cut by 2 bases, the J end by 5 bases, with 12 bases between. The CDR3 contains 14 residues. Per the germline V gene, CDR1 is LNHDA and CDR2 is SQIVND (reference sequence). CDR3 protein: CASSISTGRETQYF. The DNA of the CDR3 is TGTGCCAGTAGTATATCGACAGGTCGGGAGACCCAGTACTTC.

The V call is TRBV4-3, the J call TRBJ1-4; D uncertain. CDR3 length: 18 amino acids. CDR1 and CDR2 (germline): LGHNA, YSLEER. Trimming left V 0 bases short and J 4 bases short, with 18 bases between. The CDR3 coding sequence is TGCGCCAGCAGCCAAGACGAAGGCCGGTTTGGAGGTAATGAAAAACTGTTTTTT. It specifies CASSQDEGRFGGNEKLFF.